This T cell receptor (beta chain) was sequenced for a study of blood T cell repertoires in COVID-19. V was clipped by 4 bases and J by 0 bases, with 14 bases between them. Germline V gene sequence: CDR1 SGHDN, CDR2 FVKESK. The CDR3 is 16 residues long. Produced via immunoSEQ multiplex PCR; TCRdb's table is partial and in-frame only. The sample has some 150,000 clones; over 85% are singletons. V gene TRBV14 combines with J gene TRBJ2-3, with D possibly being TRBD2 (5 bases). This receptor was obtained from a human donor in a cohort sampled during active COVID-19. The material sequenced was peripheral blood. This CDR3 reads CASSRGLRTSTDTQYF. CDR3 nucleotides: TGTGCCAGCAGCCGCGGGCTTCGAACTAGCACAGATACGCAGTATTTT.